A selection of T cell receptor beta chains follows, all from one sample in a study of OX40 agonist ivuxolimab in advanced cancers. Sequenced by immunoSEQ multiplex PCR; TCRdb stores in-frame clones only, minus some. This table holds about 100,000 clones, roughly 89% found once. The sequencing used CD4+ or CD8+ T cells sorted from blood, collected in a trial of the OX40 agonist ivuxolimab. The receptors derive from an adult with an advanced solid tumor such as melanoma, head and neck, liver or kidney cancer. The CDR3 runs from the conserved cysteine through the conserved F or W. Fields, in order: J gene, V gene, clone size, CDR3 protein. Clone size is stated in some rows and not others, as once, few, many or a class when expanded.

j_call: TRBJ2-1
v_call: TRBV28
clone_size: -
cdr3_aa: CASSPPGYYEQFF

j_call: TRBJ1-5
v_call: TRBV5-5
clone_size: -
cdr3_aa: CASSFSTGRYSNQPQHF

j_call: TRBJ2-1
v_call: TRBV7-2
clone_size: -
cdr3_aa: CASSFLRVEQFF

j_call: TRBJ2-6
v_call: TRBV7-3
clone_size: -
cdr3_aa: CASSAADTISGANVLTF

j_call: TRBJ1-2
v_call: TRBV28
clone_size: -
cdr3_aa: CASTFTGAPNLRYTF

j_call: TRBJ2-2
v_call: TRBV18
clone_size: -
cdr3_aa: CASSPPGQWTGELFF

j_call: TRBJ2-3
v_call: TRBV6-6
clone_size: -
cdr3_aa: CASSYIEGTDTQYF

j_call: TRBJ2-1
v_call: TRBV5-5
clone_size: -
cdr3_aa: CASSLAQGAYNEQFF

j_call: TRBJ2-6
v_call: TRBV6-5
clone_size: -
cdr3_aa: CASSWGEAGANVLTF

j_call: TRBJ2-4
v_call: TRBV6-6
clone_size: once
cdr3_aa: CASSYGGARDIQYF

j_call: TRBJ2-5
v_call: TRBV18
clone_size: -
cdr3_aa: CASITSEAEETQYF

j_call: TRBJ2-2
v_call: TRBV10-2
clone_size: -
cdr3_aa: CASQGAGNTGELFF

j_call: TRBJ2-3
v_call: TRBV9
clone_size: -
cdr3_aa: CASSPRGGGGTDTQYF

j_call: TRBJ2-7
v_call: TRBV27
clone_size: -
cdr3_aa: CASSLYSHRGEQYF